This T cell receptor (beta chain) came from a study of identical twins. TCRdb recomputed calls from the 5' RACE reads with MiXCR, one row per CDR3 protein. The sample yields approximately 410,000 distinct CDR3 sequences, less than 20% seen once. Study results and limitations: The models systematically underestimated how much out-of-frame TCR alpha was shared in monozygotic twins. Those out-of-frame alpha sequences shared by twins showed an excess of low generation probability.

Of note for this clonotype: The antigen is not known.

CDR3 length: 15 amino acids. J lost 5 bases, V lost 0 bases, and 6 bases had no gene match. Germline V gene data show CDR1 as SGDLS and CDR2 as YYNGEE. The clonotype originates from a man between 50 and 59 years old in good health. Sequenced sample: naive T cells sorted from blood. The chain recombines TRBV9 with TRBJ2-3; 7 bases match TRBD2. The chain's CDR3 is CASSVAGREGDTQYF. The CDR3 nucleotides read TGTGCCAGCAGCGTAGCGGGCAGGGAGGGAGATACGCAGTATTTT.